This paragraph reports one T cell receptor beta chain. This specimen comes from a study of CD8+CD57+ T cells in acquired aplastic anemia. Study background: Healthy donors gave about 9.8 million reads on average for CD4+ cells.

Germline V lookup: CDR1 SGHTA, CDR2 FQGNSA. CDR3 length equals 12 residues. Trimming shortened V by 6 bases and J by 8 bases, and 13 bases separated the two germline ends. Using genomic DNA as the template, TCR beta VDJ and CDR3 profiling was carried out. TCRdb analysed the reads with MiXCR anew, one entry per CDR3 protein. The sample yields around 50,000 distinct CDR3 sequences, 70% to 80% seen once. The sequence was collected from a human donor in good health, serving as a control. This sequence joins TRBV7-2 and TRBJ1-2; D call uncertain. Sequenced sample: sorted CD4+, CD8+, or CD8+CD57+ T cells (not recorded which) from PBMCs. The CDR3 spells CASRTNLRGYTF. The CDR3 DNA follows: TGTGCCAGCAGAACAAACCTCCGGGGCTACACCTTC.